The clone carrying this TCR beta chain has only a few counts. The sample is drawn from a study of blood T cells in healthy people across ages. Donor samples were obtained from healthy Caucasian individuals from Russia, aged about 6 to 100. Primers used in a second PCR of roughly 6 to 12 cycles were a sample-barcoded 5' primer and a J-beta primer mix. Every cDNA molecule bore a tag from a template-switch adaptor containing 12 random nucleotides. Every sample gave at least 2.5 million paired-end reads containing CDR3. TCRdb itself ran the 5' RACE reads through MiXCR, one entry per CDR3 protein. The table has around 990,000 distinct CDR3 sequences, 35% to 40% seen once. Sequenced sample: blood. This TCR was recovered from a man younger than 30 in good health.

The CDR3: CASSVSVGSNQPQHF. CDR3 DNA: TGTGCCAGCAGCGTCAGCGTGGGAAGCAATCAGCCCCAGCATTTT. The chain is built from TRBV7-2 and TRBJ1-5; D is unclear. CDR1 is SGHTA, CDR2 FQGNSA, per germline. This CDR3 region has 15 residues. V lost 5 bases, J lost 1 base, and 12 bases lay in between.